This T cell receptor (beta chain) was documented in a study of T cells in localized non-small cell lung cancer. Comment on this clone: Its cognate antigen is unknown.

The study's findings and limits: Those with higher blood T cell density had longer overall survival. Uninvolved adjacent lung showed higher T cell clonality than tumor.

Generated by immunoSEQ multiplex PCR, the TCRdb table keeps only in-frame clones and is missing some. The table lists over 25,000 clones, approximately 78% of them singletons. This CDR3 is built from 13 residues. V was shortened by 0 bases and J by 13 bases, with 13 bases between the two germline ends. Germline V gene sequence: CDR1 SQVTM, CDR2 ANQGSEA. The specimen comprised peripheral blood, sampled before any cancer treatment. V gene TRBV29-1 combines with J gene TRBJ1-6; no reliable D call. This clonotype was sampled from a male donor at least 60 years old with stage II squamous cell lung carcinoma. In DNA form, the CDR3 reads TGCAGCGTTGAAGATAGCAGAGGAGGGCCCCTCCACTTT. Encoded protein: CSVEDSRGGPLHF.